This T cell receptor (beta chain) comes out of a study of T cell clonotyping in hematopoietic cell transplantation. Repertoires were generated with immunoSEQ multiplex PCR, while TCRdb's copy carries only in-frame clones and drops some. The sample yields roughly 80,000 clones, 90% to 97% seen once. Time point specified: recipient sample about 28 days before transplant, after cytoreduction. Recipient blood drawn about 28 days pretransplant and days 30, 100, 180 after. Trimming cost V 5 bases and J 1 base, with 11 bases left between them. Looked up from germline, CDR1 is MGHDK and CDR2 is SYGVNS. The CDR3 covers 14 residues. Comment on this clone: The antigen is not known.

The study, taken as a whole, reports: Higher Inverse Simpson Index values in graft donor and pretransplant recipient predicted broader posttransplant TCR diversity.

This sample comprised peripheral blood mononuclear cells, obtained before stem cell transplant. This clonotype originated in a woman in her 50s with acute myeloid leukemia. Some clones in this sample may be carry-over from other donors' samples. This chain links TRBV25-1 with TRBJ1-1; D is undetermined. The CDR3 sequence is CASSPSGGNTEAFF. The CDR3 DNA is TGTGCCAGCAGTCCGTCCGGTGGGAACACTGAAGCTTTCTTT.